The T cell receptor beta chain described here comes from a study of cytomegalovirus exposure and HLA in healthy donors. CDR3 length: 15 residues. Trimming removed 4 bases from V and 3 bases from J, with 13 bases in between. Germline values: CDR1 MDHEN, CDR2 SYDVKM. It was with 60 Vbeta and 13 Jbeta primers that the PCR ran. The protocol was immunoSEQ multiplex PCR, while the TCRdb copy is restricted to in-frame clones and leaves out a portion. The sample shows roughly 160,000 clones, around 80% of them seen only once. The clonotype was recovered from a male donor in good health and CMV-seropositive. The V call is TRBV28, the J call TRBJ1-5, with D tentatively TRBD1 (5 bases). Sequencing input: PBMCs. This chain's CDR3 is CASSYTDRDNQPQHF. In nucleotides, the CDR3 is TGTGCCAGCAGTTACACCGACAGAGACAATCAGCCCCAGCATTTT. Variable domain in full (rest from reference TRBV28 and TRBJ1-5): DVKVTQSSRYLVKRTGEKVFLECVQDMDHENMFWYRQDPGLGLRLIYFSYDVKMKEKGDIPEGYSVSREKKERFSLILESASTNQTSMYLCASSYTDRDNQPQHFGDGTRLSIL.